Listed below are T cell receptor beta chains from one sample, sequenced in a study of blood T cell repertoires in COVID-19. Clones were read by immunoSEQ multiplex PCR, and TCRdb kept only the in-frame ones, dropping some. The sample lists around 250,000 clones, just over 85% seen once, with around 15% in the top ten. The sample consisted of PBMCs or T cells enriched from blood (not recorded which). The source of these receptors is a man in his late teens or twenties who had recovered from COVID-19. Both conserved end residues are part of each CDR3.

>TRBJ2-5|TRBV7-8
CASSLAFKQGAPRETQYF
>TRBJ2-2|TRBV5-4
CASSLKELVGTGELFF
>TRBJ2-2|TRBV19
CASKVSSVNTGELFF
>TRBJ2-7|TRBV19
CASSSRDPVGEQYF
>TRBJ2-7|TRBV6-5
CASSAPGHQYEQYF
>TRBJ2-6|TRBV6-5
CASSYDSSGANVLTF
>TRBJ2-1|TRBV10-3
CATRRDNEQFF
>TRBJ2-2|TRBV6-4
CASSVALGTGELFF
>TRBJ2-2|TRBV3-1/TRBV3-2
CASSPPSASGRATGELFF
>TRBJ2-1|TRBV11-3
CASRSGLREQFF
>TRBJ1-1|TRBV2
CASSDEVGTEAFF
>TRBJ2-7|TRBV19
CASSRAEAYEQYF
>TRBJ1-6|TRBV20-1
CSASAGVGSPLHF
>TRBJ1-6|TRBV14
CASSQKGYSPLHF
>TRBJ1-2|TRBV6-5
CASSYTGGIAGITF
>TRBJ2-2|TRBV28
CASSSPTSGRVRGTGELFF
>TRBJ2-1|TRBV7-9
CASSFRGGSSYNEQFF
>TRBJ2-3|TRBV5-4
CASSSAGGTDTQYF
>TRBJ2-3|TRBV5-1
CASSTPSGTSTDTQYF
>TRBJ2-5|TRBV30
CAWSVRGTSVETQYF
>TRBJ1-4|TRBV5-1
CASSLDGVLANEKLFF
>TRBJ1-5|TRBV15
CATSRDERTEAFNQPQHF
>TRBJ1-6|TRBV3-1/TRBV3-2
CASSQTLDRAPANSPLHF
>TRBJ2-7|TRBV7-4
CASSTASGSYEQYF
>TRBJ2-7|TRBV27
CASRPLAGDHEQYF
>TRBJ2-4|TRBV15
CATSRRQGRDIQYF
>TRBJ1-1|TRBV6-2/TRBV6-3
CASSYQGTPSEAFF
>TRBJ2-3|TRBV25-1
CASSAYTDTQYF
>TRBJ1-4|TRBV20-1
CSALNEKLFF
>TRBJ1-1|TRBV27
CASSLTGTGVPEAFF
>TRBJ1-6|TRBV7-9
CASSLASGTSYNSPLHF
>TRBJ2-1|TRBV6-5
CASSYIVNNEQFF
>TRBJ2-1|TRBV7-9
CASSHRLAGGPISPSEQFF
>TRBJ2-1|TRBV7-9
CASSSTAGSYNEQFF
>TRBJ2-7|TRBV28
CATAIVGREYEQYF
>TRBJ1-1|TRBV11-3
CASSPWEGTEAFF
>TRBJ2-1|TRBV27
CASSFLLLAGQKKGYNEQFF
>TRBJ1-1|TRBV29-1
CSAVAGTVNTEAFF
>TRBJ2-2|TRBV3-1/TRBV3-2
CASSFVSGELFF
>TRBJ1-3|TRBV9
CASSVGWTAGANTIYF
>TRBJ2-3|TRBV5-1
CASSVRNLAGDTDTQYF
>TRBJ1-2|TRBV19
CASSLAGVNYGYTF
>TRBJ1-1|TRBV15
CATSRPDRDLNTEAFF
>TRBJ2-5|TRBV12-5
CASGPGAKTGVETQYF